The next 19 T cell receptor beta chains were all read from a single sample in a study of T cell responses to AZD1222 COVID-19 vaccine. Generated by immunoSEQ multiplex PCR, the TCRdb table keeps only in-frame clones and is missing some. The profile shows approximately 110,000 clones, about 93% of them singletons. The specimen comprised peripheral blood, sampled on day 0 of AZD1222 vaccination. The receptors stem from an adult in good health.

The rearrangement joins TRBV6-4 to TRBJ1-2; D is perhaps TRBD1 (6 bases). CDR1 MRHNA and CDR2 SNTAGT come from the germline V gene. This CDR3 comprises 14 residues. Trimming took 3 bases from V and 4 from J, leaving 12 bases between them. CDR3 nucleotide sequence: TGTGCCAGCAGTGAGGGGGGCGATATCTATGGCTACACCTTC. It specifies CASSEGGDIYGYTF.

The chain is built from TRBV11-2 and TRBJ1-3; D gene unclear. The CDR3 length is 14 residues. Germline V gene lookup returns CDR1 SGHAT and CDR2 FQNNGV. V was shortened by 7 bases and J by 3 bases, with 13 bases between the two germline ends. Written as DNA, the CDR3 is TGTGCCAGCAACATGGCAGCTGGTGGAAACACCATATATTTT. It is translated as CASNMAAGGNTIYF. Supplemented by reference TRBV11-2 and TRBJ1-3, the full variable domain reads EAGVAQSPRYKIIEKRQSVAFWCNPISGHATLYWYQQILGQGPKLLIQFQNNGVVDDSQLPKDRFSAERLKGVDSTLKIQPAKLEDSAVYLCASNMAAGGNTIYFGEGSWLTVV.

This chain links TRBV11-2 with TRBJ2-5; D call uncertain. Germline-derived CDR1 and CDR2 are SGHAT and FQNNGV. CDR3 length: 13 amino acids. V was clipped by 0 bases and J by 5 bases, with 7 bases between them. This chain's CDR3 is CASSLDTWETQYF. The CDR3 nucleotides are TGTGCCAGCAGCTTAGATACTTGGGAGACCCAGTACTTC.

The V call is TRBV29-1, the J call TRBJ2-2; no clear D. V lost 4 bases and J 7 bases, leaving 10 bases between the germline ends. The CDR3 consists of 12 residues. Germline V gives CDR1 SQVTM, CDR2 ANQGSEA. CDR3 sequence reads: CSVGDLLGELFF. The DNA for the CDR3 is TGCAGCGTTGGTGACCTACTCGGGGAGCTGTTTTTT.

The chain is built from TRBV19 and TRBJ1-5; D remains ambiguous. The CDR3 is 15 amino acids. V was trimmed by 3 bases and J by 0 bases, leaving 9 bases between them. Germline V gives CDR1 LNHDA, CDR2 SQIVND (reference sequence). CDR3 bases: TGTGCCAGTAGTATCGGACCGTATAGCAATCAGCCCCAGCATTTT. Encoded protein: CASSIGPYSNQPQHF.

This sequence joins TRBV7-8 and TRBJ1-2; D unresolved. V lost 1 base to trimming and J lost 8 bases, with 11 bases between them. The CDR3 runs 13 residues. CDR1 and CDR2 (germline): SGHVS, FQNEAQ. Here the CDR3 DNA reads TGTGCCAGCAGCTTAGTGGCAGCGCAAGGCTACACCTTC. Residues: CASSLVAAQGYTF.

This chain joins TRBV9 and TRBJ1-1; D gene unclear. The CDR3 totals 17 residues. The germline V gene has CDR1 SGDLS and CDR2 YYNGEE. With 3 bases removed from V and 0 bases from J, the gap between germline ends came to 18 bases. As DNA, the CDR3 is TGTGCCAGCAGCGCATCCGCGGGCGGGTTTGTGAACACTGAAGCTTTCTTT. Its protein is CASSASAGGFVNTEAFF.

This rearrangement joins TRBV6-4 to TRBJ2-5; TRBD2 matches at 9 bases. CDR1 is MRHNA and CDR2 is SNTAGT in the germline V gene. This CDR3 is built from 17 residues. Losses at the gene ends were 2 bases for V and 1 base for J; bases not matched to a gene: 8. In nucleotides, the CDR3 is TGTGCCAGCAGTGACCCGACTAGCGGTCTATCCCAAGAGACCCAGTACTTC. This codes for CASSDPTSGLSQETQYF.

This clone was seen just once. V is TRBV2 and J is TRBJ1-1, with D perhaps TRBD1 (6 bases). The CDR3 consists of 15 residues. Germline V gives CDR1 SNHLY, CDR2 FYNNEI. Trimming shortened V by 4 bases and J by 10 bases, and 22 bases separated the two germline ends. The CDR3 region has the DNA TGTGCCAGCAGTGGTCGAGGGGGGCCCTCCGAAGTAGCTTTCTTT. Its translation: CASSGRGGPSEVAFF.

V is TRBV2 and J is TRBJ1-2; no definite D call. Germline V gene data show CDR1 as SNHLY and CDR2 as FYNNEI. V was cut by 2 bases and J by 9 bases, with 10 bases left in between. The CDR3 is made up of 12 amino acids. CDR3 sequence reads: CASSEIEYSYTF. The CDR3 DNA reads TGTGCCAGCAGTGAAATTGAGTATAGCTACACCTTC.

The chain couples TRBV6-6 to TRBJ2-3; TRBD2 is a possible D gene (5 bases). V was clipped by 8 bases and J by 4 bases, with 22 bases between them. Germline values: CDR1 MNHNY, CDR2 SVGAGI (reference sequence). This CDR3 spans 16 amino acids. The CDR3 here is CASADSLGSWADTQYF. For the CDR3, the DNA is TGTGCCAGCGCTGACTCACTAGGAAGTTGGGCAGATACGCAGTATTTT.

The gene calls are TRBV19 and TRBJ2-6, with D tentatively TRBD2 (7 bases). CDR1 and CDR2 (germline): LNHDA, SQIVND (reference sequence). The CDR3 spans 16 residues. Trimming removed 7 bases from V and 3 bases from J, with 16 bases in between. CDR3 coding DNA: TGTGCCAGTACCCCTGGGGGCGGGAGTGGGGCCAACGTCCTGACTTTC. Translation gives CASTPGGGSGANVLTF.

The chain couples TRBV4-3 to TRBJ1-1; 7 nucleotides match TRBD1. The CDR3 sequence is 19 residues long. Germline V gene lookup returns CDR1 LGHNA and CDR2 YSLEER. V lost 4 bases and J lost 1; bases outside the gene matches: 18. The CDR3 protein is CASSRKRGQAKRWNTEAFF. CDR3 DNA sequence: TGCGCCAGCAGCCGGAAAAGGGGGCAGGCCAAACGATGGAACACTGAAGCTTTCTTT.

This clone was seen only once. This chain joins TRBV2 and TRBJ2-1; D not resolved. The germline CDR1 and CDR2 sequences are SNHLY and FYNNEI. The CDR3 spans 12 residues. With 6 bases removed from V and 7 bases from J, the gap between germline ends came to 10 bases. The CDR3 here is CASRGTGNEQFF. The CDR3 nucleotides read TGTGCCAGCAGAGGCACCGGAAATGAGCAGTTCTTC. The variable domain in full, completed from reference TRBV2 and TRBJ2-1, reads EPEVTQTPSHQVTQMGQEVILRCVPISNHLYFYWYRQILGQKVEFLVSFYNNEISEKSEIFDDQFSVERPDGSNFTLKIRSTKLEDSAMYFCASRGTGNEQFFGPGTRLTVL.

This rearrangement joins TRBV5-1 to TRBJ1-3; no reliable D call. Germline lookup yields CDR1 SGHRS and CDR2 YFSETQ. The ends were cut back, 0 bases at V and 0 bases at J, with 13 bases in the middle. The CDR3 is made up of 17 amino acids. This CDR3 is CASSLDPYLSSGNTIYF. As DNA, the CDR3 is TGCGCCAGCAGCTTGGATCCGTACCTAAGCTCTGGAAACACCATATATTTT.

The V gene is TRBV2, the J gene TRBJ2-5; D may be TRBD2 (6 bases). This CDR3 is 13 amino acids long. V was clipped by 6 bases and J by 5 bases, with 13 bases between them. CDR1 SNHLY and CDR2 FYNNEI come from the germline V gene. The CDR3 DNA sequence: TGTGCCAGCAGGTCGGGGGAAGTCGAGACCCAGTACTTC. Translation: CASRSGEVETQYF.

This sequence joins TRBV5-1 and TRBJ1-1; D is unclear. Trimming removed 4 bases at V and 1 base at J, with 8 bases between. This CDR3 comprises 13 residues. The V gene's germline CDR1 is SGHRS and CDR2 YFSETQ. The CDR3 loop is CASSRPSNTEAFF. CDR3 DNA sequence: TGCGCCAGCAGCCGGCCATCGAACACTGAAGCTTTCTTT.

The chain combines TRBV19 with TRBJ1-6; D unresolved. The length of the CDR3 is 15 residues. CDR1 and CDR2 from the germline V gene are LNHDA and SQIVND (reference sequence). Trimming took off 5 bases at V and 0 bases at J, with 8 bases between the two ends. CDR3 DNA: TGTGCCAGTAGTCCGCGGAGCTCCTATAATTCACCCCTCCACTTT. It is translated as CASSPRSSYNSPLHF.

The DNA for the CDR3 is TGTGCCAGCAGTTCCCGGATGGAATCTAGCACAGATACGCAGTATTTT. Translating it yields CASSSRMESSTDTQYF. The chain has TRBV6-5 and TRBJ2-3; the D is unclear. Per germline, CDR1 MNHEY and CDR2 SVGAGI. This CDR3 contains 16 residues. Deletions cut 4 bases from V and 0 bases from J, with 14 bases between.